This T cell receptor beta chain derives from a study of blood T cell repertoires in COVID-19. For the study at large: Both acute and convalescent COVID-19 samples were obtained from the United States, Italy and Spain.

Original methodology: Amplification with reference gene primers provided the estimates of nucleated cell counts. TCRdb's table, derived via immunoSEQ multiplex PCR, lists solely in-frame clones and lacks some. That table supplies the V and J calls and clone size; D and trimming were determined from the DNA. The data show around 150,000 clones, with 87% seen just once and roughly 4.5% held by the top ten. CDR1 is SGHTA and CDR2 is FQGNSA in the germline V gene. V gave up 5 bases and J gave up 2 bases; unmatched junction bases: 5. This CDR3 region has 14 residues. The specimen sequenced was peripheral blood. The clonotype was recovered from a woman aged 60-70 years with active or convalescent COVID-19. The J gene is TRBJ1-1, the V gene TRBV7-2, with TRBD1 matching over 7 bases. In nucleotides, the CDR3 is TGTGCCAGCAGCATAGACAGGGTTAACACTGAAGCTTTCTTT. The encoded protein is CASSIDRVNTEAFF. Full variable domain (missing parts from reference TRBV7-2 and TRBJ1-1): GAGVSQSPSNKVTEKGKDVELRCDPISGHTALYWYRQSLGQGLEFLIYFQGNSAPDKSGLPSDRFSAERTGGSVSTLTIQRTQQEDSAVYLCASSIDRVNTEAFFGQGTRLTVV.